The sample holds a few counts of the clone carrying this TCR beta chain. Its antigen is unknown. The sample comes from a study of cytomegalovirus exposure and HLA in healthy donors. Background on the study: In terms of ancestry, the Caucasian-associated cluster contained 80% to 90% of the approximately 400 genotyped donors. Regarding the study as a whole: Overall, roughly 160 TCR beta chains were annotated as cytomegalovirus-associated. It was only CMV serostatus that was available as immune exposure information.

The PCR was carried out with 60 Vbeta primers and 13 Jbeta primers. Profiled with immunoSEQ multiplex PCR; TCRdb holds only in-frame clones, not every one. Here the sample spans around 130,000 clones, about 8.5% being singletons. The clonotype was recovered from a man in his forties in good health and CMV-seronegative. The sequencing sample was made of PBMCs.

The CDR3 loop reads CASSFRGSNQPQHF. The DNA for the CDR3 is TGTGCCAGCAGTTTCCGGGGGAGCAATCAGCCCCAGCATTTT. The gene calls are TRBV27 and TRBJ1-5, with a tentative D call TRBD1 (5 bases). This CDR3 has 14 residues. CDR1 MNHEY and CDR2 SMNVEV come from the germline V gene (reference sequence). Trimming pared 3 bases from V and 1 base from J, leaving 7 bases between.